This T cell receptor (beta chain) was identified during a study of T cell repertoires in urothelial bladder cancer. Notes on the study in general: One T-cell clone reached up to roughly 15% of carcinoma infiltrating lymphocytes. Benign specimens had a median about 12% infiltrating lymphocyte percentage.

Germline CDR1 is SGDLS and CDR2 is YYNGEE. V shed 6 bases and J shed 3 bases, with 14 bases lying between them. The CDR3 runs 14 residues. For this clone: The antigen is unknown.

TCRdb keeps only in-frame clones here, not all; method: immunoSEQ multiplex PCR. The table lists almost 9,000 clones, 58% of them singletons, with 25% to 35% in the top ten. J is TRBJ2-3 and V is TRBV9; maybe TRBD2 (6 bases). The sample consisted of tumor-infiltrating cells from bladder cancer. This TCR was recovered from a human donor with urothelial carcinoma. The CDR3 here is CASTVGGETDTQYF. The CDR3 bases are TGTGCCAGCACCGTGGGGGGAGAAACAGATACGCAGTATTTT. Filled out from reference TRBV9 and TRBJ2-3, the complete variable domain reads DSGVTQTPKHLITATGQRVTLRCSPRSGDLSVYWYQQSLDQGLQFLIQYYNGEERAKGNILERFSAQQFPDLHSELNLSSLELGDSALYFCASTVGGETDTQYFGPGTRLTVL.